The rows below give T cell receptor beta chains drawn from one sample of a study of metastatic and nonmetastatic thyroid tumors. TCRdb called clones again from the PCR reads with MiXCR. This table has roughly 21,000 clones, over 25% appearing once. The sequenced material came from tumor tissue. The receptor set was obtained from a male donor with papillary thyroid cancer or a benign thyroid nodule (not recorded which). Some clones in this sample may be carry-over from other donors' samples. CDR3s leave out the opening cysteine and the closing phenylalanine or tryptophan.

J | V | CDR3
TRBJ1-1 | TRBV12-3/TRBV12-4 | ASIKTGGYTEAF
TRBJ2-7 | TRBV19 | ASRLGTSGRDEQY
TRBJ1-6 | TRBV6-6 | ASSYSRSRYNSPLH
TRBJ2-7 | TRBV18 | ASSPPSLAGGGDEQY
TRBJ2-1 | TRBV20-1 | SAYGLAGGDNEQF
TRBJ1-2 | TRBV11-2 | ASSLSLQGYGYT
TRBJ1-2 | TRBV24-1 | ATSDFYRDGYT
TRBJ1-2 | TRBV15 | ATSRQQGAKYGYT
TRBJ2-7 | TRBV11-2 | ASSPLGSSYEQY
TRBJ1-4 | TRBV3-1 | ASSQGDREEKLF
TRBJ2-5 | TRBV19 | ASSPGQYLQETQY
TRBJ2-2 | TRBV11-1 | ASSLGLAGVAGELF
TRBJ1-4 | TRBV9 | ASSVGKSASEKLF
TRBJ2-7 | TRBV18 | ASSPNYAGQHYEQY
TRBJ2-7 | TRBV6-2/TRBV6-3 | ASSYSSSGKAEQY
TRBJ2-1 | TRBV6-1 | ASKSLAGANEQF
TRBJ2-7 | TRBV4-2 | ASSQEIAENYEQY
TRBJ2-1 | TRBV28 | ASIFNIRDQF
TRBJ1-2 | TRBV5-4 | ASGVTGYNYGYT
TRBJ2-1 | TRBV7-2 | ASSPGTGKDEQF
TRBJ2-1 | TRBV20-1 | SIERGENNEQF
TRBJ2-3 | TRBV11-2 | ASSYRVAGVSTDTQY
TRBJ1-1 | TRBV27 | ASSFRSDTEAF
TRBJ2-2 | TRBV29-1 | SVVSGSGTGELF
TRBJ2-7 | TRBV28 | ASSGLGTSGSNEQY
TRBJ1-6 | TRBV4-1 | ASRPDGGGIGNSPLH
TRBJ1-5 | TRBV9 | ASSLGEGAQPQH
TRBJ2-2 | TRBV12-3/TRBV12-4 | ASSSRQGDVGTGELF
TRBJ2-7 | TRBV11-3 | ASSLNAGREQY
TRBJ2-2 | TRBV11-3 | ASSLTGIPGELF
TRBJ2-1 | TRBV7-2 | ASRTPHRGATTGGEDQF
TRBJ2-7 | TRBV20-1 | SAREIEPEQY
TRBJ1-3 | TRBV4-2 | ASSLDRTGGNTIY
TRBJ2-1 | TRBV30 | AWSVLVDEQF
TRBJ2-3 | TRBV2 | ACRTGPGTDTQY
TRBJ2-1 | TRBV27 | ASSYTSGSYNEQF
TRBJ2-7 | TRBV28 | ASSSTGVVYEQY
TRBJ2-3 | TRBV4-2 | ASSPELAGLRTQY
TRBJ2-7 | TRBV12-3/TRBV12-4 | ASSLAVPTSGSYEQY
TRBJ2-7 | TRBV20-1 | SARTSASYEQY
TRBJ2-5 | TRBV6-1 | ASSEAQGFETQY
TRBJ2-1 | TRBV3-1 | ASSHGLAGVYEQF
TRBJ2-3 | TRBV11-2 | ASSPQAGRTDTQY
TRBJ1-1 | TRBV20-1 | SATHRQGRNTEAF
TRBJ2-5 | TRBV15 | ATSRDEGRGETQY
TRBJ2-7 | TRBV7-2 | ASSFTYEQY
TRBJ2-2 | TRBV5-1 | ASSPTASGGASTGELF
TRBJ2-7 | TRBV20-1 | SADLAGGYEQY
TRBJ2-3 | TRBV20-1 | SATFIRDITSTDTQY